This TCR beta chain was obtained from a study of human T cells and chemical hapten exposure. Study-level background: Patients additionally received therapeutic doses of diphenylcyclopropenone on the scalp once a week, and this continued throughout the approximately 23-week study. Patients were mainly female, each with alopecia areata, totalis or universalis.

This clonotype showed up many times. Time point denoted: patch test 1, 2 weeks after DPC sensitization. Documented treatment: therapeutic diphenylcyclopropenone sensitization with weekly scalp DPC. Unique molecular identifiers were affixed to discrete cDNA molecules within the library. TCRdb processed the RACE reads anew with MiXCR; each CDR3 protein has one entry. The top ten clones hold less than 2% of a sample with under 200,000 distinct CDR3 sequences, around 15% of them seen once. This clonotype was obtained from a woman aged 25 to 39 with alopecia areata. Some clones in this sample may be carry-over from other donors' samples. Specimen: whole blood, collected in connection with sensitization to the hapten diphenylcyclopropenone (DPC).

CDR3 region: CASSPQGTNQPQHF. The CDR3 DNA is TGTGCCAGCAGTCCGCAGGGTACCAATCAGCCCCAGCATTTT. This chain joins TRBV12-3 or TRBV12-4 and TRBJ1-5, with D perhaps TRBD1 (5 bases). CDR3 length: 14 amino acids. V was shortened by 5 bases and J by 3 bases, with 11 bases between the two germline ends.